Sequencing of this T cell receptor beta chain was carried out in a study of CD8 T cells in Susac syndrome. In blood CD8+ and CD4+ T cells, TCR beta underwent sequencing. The patients serving as multiple sclerosis controls were treatment-naive. They had stable or active relapsing-remitting disease and fulfilled revised McDonald criteria. The RNA input was roughly 0.45 to 1 ug, and it was reverse transcribed with random hexamers. TCR beta CDR3 was amplified by immunoSEQ multiplex PCR. This amplification extended across 54 Vbeta and 13 Jbeta segments. TCRdb recomputed calls from the immunoSEQ multiplex PCR reads with MiXCR, one row per CDR3 protein. This table has about 430,000 distinct CDR3 sequences, approximately 85% appearing once. This receptor was identified in a human donor with multiple sclerosis. Sequencing used CD8+ T cells from PBMCs.

The CDR3 region is CASSIAVGSYEQYF. The CDR3 nucleotides read TGTGCCAGCAGCATAGCAGTCGGCTCCTACGAGCAGTACTTC. This chain uses TRBV5-4 with TRBJ2-7; D gene unclear. V was cut by 4 bases and J by 0 bases, with 11 bases left in between. Looked up from germline, CDR1 is SGHNT and CDR2 is YYREEE (reference sequence). CDR3 length equals 14 residues.